This T cell receptor beta chain was observed in a study of control samples from healthy donors and cancer patients. The assay was immunoSEQ multiplex PCR, and TCRdb's table has in-frame clones only and misses some. The table shows 75,000 to 100,000 clones, with almost 85% occurring only once. Germline V gives CDR1 SGDLS, CDR2 YYNGEE. Trimming removed 0 bases from V and 2 bases from J, with 8 bases in between. The CDR3 covers 14 residues. The source of this sequence is a man in his 60s in good health. The specimen was blood. The J gene is TRBJ2-5, the V gene TRBV9; D might be TRBD2 (6 bases). The CDR3 region has the DNA TGTGCCAGCAGCGTAGGCGGGATTCAAGAGACCCAGTACTTC. Encoded protein: CASSVGGIQETQYF.